The entry below describes one T cell receptor (beta chain). The entry originates in a study of radiation and T cells in renal cell carcinoma. Produced via immunoSEQ multiplex PCR; TCRdb's table is partial and in-frame only. The repertoire includes around 76,000 clones, about four fifths of them detected once, and 5.8% sits in the top ten. Germline lookup yields CDR1 ENHRY and CDR2 SYGVKD. The V segment lost 8 bases and the J segment 0 bases; nucleotides outside the gene matches: 2. The CDR3 consists of 13 residues. The time point was: blood 2 weeks post-SBRT. Treatment indicated: 15 Gy SBRT to primary tumor, nephrectomy 4 weeks later.

The V gene is TRBV10-3, the J gene TRBJ1-1; 8 positions match TRBD1. The source was blood, collected from a patient whose treatment included radiotherapy and nephrectomy. The TCR originated in a man aged 55 to 70 with renal cell carcinoma. The CDR3 is CAIGQGMNTEAFF. CDR3 bases: TGTGCCATCGGACAGGGTATGAACACTGAAGCTTTCTTT.